This T cell receptor (beta chain) was retrieved from a study of control samples from healthy donors and cancer patients (TCRdb year 2020). About this clone: Its binding antigen is unknown. No base-level quality is on record; no much larger clone is a single base apart.

The library was built by means of the immunoSEQ multiplex PCR assay. As stored in TCRdb, this immuneACCESS dataset retains in-frame rearrangements with V and J assigned. A fraction of the clones does not appear; measured against another copy, unresolved V genes explain less than half of the discrepancy, and the remainder lacks a known reason. Here the sample has 84,000 or so clones; roughly 89% occur a single time. The ten largest clones take up about a sixth of the sample. Sequencing used blood. The sequence came from a man under 40 in good health.

DNA sequence: TGCGCCAGCAGCCAAAGGTGGGGGCGCGCCCCAACTAATGAAAAACTGTTTTTT. It encodes CASSQRWGRAPTNEKLFF. The rearrangement joined TRBV4-3 to TRBJ1-4; the D gene is perhaps TRBD1, from 6 matching bases. A distance of 16 bases separates the germline ends of V and J, which lose 2 bases and 0 bases respectively. Taken from cysteine to phenylalanine, the CDR3 has 18 residues. CDR3 DNA is the only sequence kept; it has 54 bases, read in frame from the first base. The germline V gene specifies LGHNA as CDR1 and YSLEER as CDR2.